The 18 T cell receptor beta chains below come from one sample, sequenced in a study of identical twins. TCRdb fed the 5' RACE reads into MiXCR, producing one record per CDR3 protein. The sample records 1.5 million to 2 million distinct CDR3 sequences, 25% to 35% being singletons. What was sequenced was cord blood. These receptors originate from a newborn girl in good health.

This chain joins TRBV5-5 and TRBJ1-1; the D gene is possibly TRBD1 (5 bases). V was trimmed by 5 bases and J by 4 bases, leaving 15 bases between them. The length of the CDR3 is 14 residues. CDR1 is SGHKS and CDR2 is YYEKEE in the germline V gene (reference sequence). DNA of the CDR3: TGTGCCAGCAGTCGAGACAGCTGGGCCACTGAAGCTTTCTTT. It encodes CASSRDSWATEAFF. The full variable domain, rest sourced from reference TRBV5-5 and TRBJ1-1, is DAGVTQSPTHLIKTRGQQVTLRCSPISGHKSVSWYQQVLGQGPQFIFQYYEKEERGRGNFPDRFSARQFPNYSSELNVNALLLGDSALYLCASSRDSWATEAFFGQGTRLTVV.

Comments on this clonotype: Germline is not matched at one junction end, which may reflect a read error. This chain links TRBV7-7 with TRBJ2-3, with 8 bases lining up with TRBD2. The CDR3 is 17 amino acids. Germline values: CDR1 SSHAT, CDR2 FNYEAQ (reference sequence). The CDR3 region has the DNA TGTGCTAGCAGCCGGGGACTAGTGGGGGCTAGCACAGATACGCAGTATTTT. Translated, it gives CASSRGLVGASTDTQYF.

The V call is TRBV19, the J call TRBJ2-3, with 10 nucleotides matching TRBD2. The CDR3 extends over 15 amino acids. V lost 5 bases to trimming and J lost 5 bases; unmatched junction nucleotides: 7. Germline V gives CDR1 LNHDA, CDR2 SQIVND (reference sequence). The CDR3 DNA reads TGTGCCAGTAGTTCCCAGGCTAGCGGGAGAGATACGCAGTATTTT. Encoded protein: CASSSQASGRDTQYF.

The V and J genes are TRBV4-1 and TRBJ2-1; TRBD2 agrees at 8 bases. CDR3 length: 18 amino acids. Germline V gene data show CDR1 as MGHRA and CDR2 as YSYEKL. The ends lost 1 base at V and 1 base at J; junction bases unmatched: 9. The CDR3: CASSQGVGSGVSYNEQFF. The CDR3 coding sequence is TGCGCCAGCAGCCAAGGGGTCGGTAGCGGGGTGTCCTACAATGAGCAGTTCTTC.

The table lists this clonotype with a few counts. The chain recombines TRBV10-3 with TRBJ2-3, with D maybe TRBD1 (6 bases). The CDR3 sequence is 13 residues long. The V end lost 7 bases, the J end lost 1 base, and 9 bases lay between the germline ends. Germline assignment: CDR1 ENHRY and CDR2 SYGVKD. In DNA, the CDR3 is TGTGCCATCACCTGGACAGGCACAGATACGCAGTATTTT. It translates to CAITWTGTDTQYF.

The CDR3, as DNA: TGTGCCAGCAGGGAGACTAGCGGGTCCCGCTCCTACGAGCAGTACTTC. Translating it yields CASRETSGSRSYEQYF. The rearrangement joins TRBV6-1 to TRBJ2-7, with 10 bases matching TRBD2. Losses at the gene ends were 6 bases for V and 0 bases for J; bases not matched to a gene: 8. In germline, CDR1 is MNHNS, CDR2 SASEGT. CDR3 length: 16 residues.

The chain combines TRBV4-1 with TRBJ2-3; 10 positions agree with TRBD1. The CDR3 length is 17 residues. Unmatched junction bases numbered 13, after V lost 8 bases and J lost 2 bases. CDR1 is MGHRA, CDR2 YSYEKL, per germline. The CDR3 loop is CASDFFPGQGYTDTQYF. CDR3 bases: TGCGCCAGCGACTTTTTTCCGGGACAGGGGTACACAGATACGCAGTATTTT.

This chain connects TRBV29-1 to TRBJ2-4; 9 nucleotides agree with TRBD1. CDR3 length: 11 amino acids. The V and J ends lost 7 bases and 8 bases, in that order; junction bases with no gene match: 3. The germline CDR1 and CDR2 sequences are SQVTM and ANQGSEA. In DNA form, the CDR3 reads TGCAGCGGCCGACAGGGGGACATTCAGTACTTC. It encodes CSGRQGDIQYF. Full variable domain (remainder filled in from reference TRBV29-1 and TRBJ2-4): SAVISQKPSRDICQRGTSLTIQCQVDSQVTMMFWYRQQPGQSLTLIATANQGSEATYESGFVIDKFPISRPNLTFSTLTVSNMSPEDSSIYLCSGRQGDIQYFGAGTRLSVL.

The chain employs TRBV9 and TRBJ2-7, with D uncertain. Between the trimmed V and J ends, which lost 0 bases and 7 bases, there was a span of 20 bases. This CDR3 region has 16 residues. CDR1 and CDR2 from the germline V gene are SGDLS and YYNGEE. The CDR3 DNA reads TGTGCCAGCAGCGTAGCTAAGGATAGGGCCTACAATGAGCAGTACTTC. Protein: CASSVAKDRAYNEQYF.

This clonotype occurred a few times. This chain uses TRBV6-1 with TRBJ2-7, with D maybe TRBD1 (6 bases). V lost 4 bases to trimming and J lost 0 bases, with 16 bases between them. Germline CDR1 and CDR2: MNHNS and SASEGT. The CDR3 is 16 amino acids. The DNA for the CDR3 is TGTGCCAGCAGTGGTACATGGACAGTTTACTCCTACGAGCAGTACTTC. This translates into CASSGTWTVYSYEQYF.

This clonotype appeared a few times. V usage is TRBV7-9 and J usage is TRBJ1-1; possible D gene TRBD1, 6 bases. The CDR3 totals 15 residues. V was clipped by 3 bases and J by 0 bases, with 11 bases between them. From germline, CDR1 is SEHNR and CDR2 FQNEAQ (reference sequence). The CDR3 here is CASSFTGRMNTEAFF. CDR3 sequence (DNA): TGTGCCAGCAGCTTCACAGGGCGGATGAACACTGAAGCTTTCTTT. Full variable domain (outside the CDR3, taken from reference TRBV7-9 and TRBJ1-1): DTGVSQNPRHKITKRGQNVTFRCDPISEHNRLYWYRQTLGQGPEFLTYFQNEAQLEKSRLLSDRFSAERPKGSFSTLEIQRTEQGDSAMYLCASSFTGRMNTEAFFGQGTRLTVV.

V gene TRBV11-3 combines with J gene TRBJ2-1, with unresolved D. The CDR3 covers 12 residues. The ends were cut back, 1 base at V and 11 bases at J, with 9 bases in the middle. CDR1 and CDR2 (germline): SGHNT, YENEEA. CDR3 sequence (DNA): TGTGCCAGCAGCTTAGTTAAAGGGCAGCAGTTCTTC. Amino acids: CASSLVKGQQFF.

In regard to this clonotype: At one boundary the junction diverges from the germline segment, which might be a read error. The V call is TRBV12-3 or TRBV12-4, the J call TRBJ2-7, with 7 bases identical to TRBD1. CDR3 length: 16 residues. This chain's CDR3 is CVSSLIPPGQIYEQYF. The DNA for the CDR3 is TGTGTCAGCAGTTTGATCCCTCCGGGACAGATCTACGAGCAGTACTTC.

This clonotype was counted only a few times. The chain uses TRBV10-3 and TRBJ2-1; D is unresolved. TRBJ2-7 matches the DNA end more closely, so the J call is doubtful. The CDR3 extends over 13 amino acids. From germline, CDR1 is ENHRY and CDR2 SYGVKD. The DNA of the CDR3 is TGTGCCATCAGCGCCGTCTCCTACAATGAGCAGTACTTC. Translated, it gives CAISAVSYNEQYF.

Ten or more counts support this clonotype. The chain has TRBV28 and TRBJ2-4; 11 bases fit TRBD1. The germline V gene has CDR1 MDHEN and CDR2 SYDVKM. V was clipped by 2 bases and J by 3 bases; unmatched bases: 3. The CDR3 runs 16 residues. Here the CDR3 reads CASSLTGTGGKNIQYF. The CDR3 DNA follows: TGTGCCAGCAGTTTAACCGGGACAGGGGGCAAAAACATTCAGTACTTC. The entire variable domain, with the rest obtained from reference TRBV28 and TRBJ2-4, is as follows: DVKVTQSSRYLVKRTGEKVFLECVQDMDHENMFWYRQDPGLGLRLIYFSYDVKMKEKGDIPEGYSVSREKKERFSLILESASTNQTSMYLCASSLTGTGGKNIQYFGAGTRLSVL.

This clonotype was detected a few times. The V call is TRBV5-1, the J call TRBJ2-3, with TRBD2 matching over 10 bases. With V trimmed by 4 bases and J by 6 bases, 23 bases remained unmatched. Germline V gene data show CDR1 as SGHRS and CDR2 as YFSETQ. The CDR3 is 20 residues long. CDR3 nucleotides: TGCGCCAGCAGCCGAAGAATTAGCGGGGGGACCCTCCGCTCCCAGGATACGCAGTATTTT. This codes for CASSRRISGGTLRSQDTQYF.

This clonotype was detected ten times or more. V usage is TRBV7-9 and J usage is TRBJ2-1, with D perhaps TRBD2 (6 bases). Trimming stripped 6 bases from V and 4 bases from J, with 10 bases between. Germline CDR1 reads SEHNR; CDR2 reads FQNEAQ (reference sequence). The CDR3 extends over 13 amino acids. DNA of the CDR3: TGTGCCAGCAGAGGGACTTCTTACAATGAGCAGTTCTTC. Translation gives CASRGTSYNEQFF. The variable domain in full, with the rest retrieved from reference TRBV7-9 and TRBJ2-1, is DTGVSQNPRHKITKRGQNVTFRCDPISEHNRLYWYRQTLGQGPEFLTYFQNEAQLEKSRLLSDRFSAERPKGSFSTLEIQRTEQGDSAMYLCASRGTSYNEQFFGPGTRLTVL.

This chain joins TRBV28 and TRBJ1-5; 8 bases agree with TRBD1. The CDR3 spans 16 residues. Trimming took 5 bases from V and 0 from J; bases not matched to a gene: 6. Germline V gives CDR1 MDHEN, CDR2 SYDVKM. CDR3 loop: CASSPTGVYSNQPQHF. CDR3 DNA: TGTGCCAGCAGTCCGACAGGGGTCTATAGCAATCAGCCCCAGCATTTT.